One and the same sample provided the 9 T cell receptor beta chains below, sequenced in a study of shared clonotypes between healthy human individuals. The table came from immunoSEQ multiplex PCR; TCRdb's copy has only in-frame clones and leaves some out. The sample contains 2,500,000 or so clones, 85% to 95% of which appear only once. Sample: naive CD4+ T cells from PBMCs. This sample's subset: CD45RA+ positively selected. The receptor source for this set is a man between 18 and 35 years old in good health. Some clones in this sample may be carry-over from other donors' samples.

The rearrangement links TRBV6-5 to TRBJ1-1; no definite D call. Germline lookup yields CDR1 MNHEY and CDR2 SVGAGI. V gave up 6 bases and J gave up 1 base, with 15 bases separating them. This CDR3 has 15 residues. The DNA of the CDR3 is TGTGCCAGCAGCCGACGTTTGGGCGGGAACACTGAAGCTTTCTTT. Its protein product is CASSRRLGGNTEAFF.

This CDR3 is CASSLFRDSSYEQYF. CDR3 nucleotide sequence: TGTGCCAGCAGTTTGTTCCGGGACAGCTCCTACGAGCAGTACTTC. The chain combines TRBV28 with TRBJ2-7; 7 bases line up with TRBD1. V gave up 3 bases and J gave up 0 bases; unmatched junction bases: 5. The CDR3 is 15 residues long. Germline assignment: CDR1 MDHEN and CDR2 SYDVKM. The full variable domain, its missing parts supplied by reference TRBV28 and TRBJ2-7, is DVKVTQSSRYLVKRTGEKVFLECVQDMDHENMFWYRQDPGLGLRLIYFSYDVKMKEKGDIPEGYSVSREKKERFSLILESASTNQTSMYLCASSLFRDSSYEQYFGPGTRLTVT.

The gene calls are TRBV7-3 and TRBJ2-7; 7 positions match TRBD1. The CDR3 is made up of 14 amino acids. V trimming: 2 bases; J trimming: 1 base; junction bases outside the gene matches: 2. Germline values: CDR1 SGHTA, CDR2 FQGTGA. The CDR3 spells CASSLDRDSYEQYF. The CDR3 region has the DNA TGTGCCAGCAGCTTAGACAGGGATTCCTACGAGCAGTACTTC.

Points on this clone: One end of the junction varies from germline; a read error may be responsible. The genes are TRBV27 and TRBJ1-1, with D unresolved. The germline CDR1 and CDR2 sequences are MNHEY and SMNVEV (reference sequence). CDR3 length: 13 amino acids. CDR3 sequence: CASSLRQNTGAFF. The CDR3 nucleotides are TGTGCCAGCAGTTTACGGCAGAACACTGGAGCTTTCTTT.

This chain links TRBV6-5 with TRBJ1-2; D is possibly TRBD1 (5 bases). The CDR3 has 14 amino acids. CDR1 and CDR2 from the germline V gene are MNHEY and SVGAGI. V gave up 5 bases and J gave up 7 bases, with 17 bases separating them. CDR3 bases: TGTGCCAGCAGTGGGGCCCGGGCCCTTTCTGGCTACACCTTC. It translates to CASSGARALSGYTF.

This chain links TRBV7-2 with TRBJ2-5; possibly TRBD1 for D (6 bases). Germline lookup yields CDR1 SGHTA and CDR2 FQGNSA. Trimming removed 5 bases at V and 7 bases at J, with 8 bases between. The CDR3 consists of 11 residues. The CDR3: CASSRGGTQYF. DNA of the CDR3: TGTGCCAGCAGCCGAGGGGGGACCCAGTACTTC.

The V call is TRBV4-2, the J call TRBJ1-2; no clear D gene. Trimming pared 0 bases from V and 4 bases from J, leaving 6 bases between. Germline V gene lookup returns CDR1 LGHNA and CDR2 YNFKEQ. The CDR3 sequence is 13 residues long. The chain's CDR3 is CASSQDPSYGYTF. The CDR3 nucleotides read TGTGCCAGCAGCCAAGATCCGTCCTATGGCTACACCTTC.

This rearrangement joins TRBV7-9 to TRBJ2-7; no firm D call. The germline gives CDR1 SEHNR, CDR2 FQNEAQ (reference sequence). The CDR3 length is 15 residues. Between the trimmed V and J ends, which lost 1 base and 2 bases, there was a span of 12 bases. The CDR3 sequence is CASSLGTWGTYEQYF. As DNA, the CDR3 is TGTGCCAGCAGCTTAGGTACGTGGGGAACCTACGAGCAGTACTTC. Combining the CDR3 with reference TRBV7-9 and TRBJ2-7 gives the whole variable domain DTGVSQNPRHKITKRGQNVTFRCDPISEHNRLYWYRQTLGQGPEFLTYFQNEAQLEKSRLLSDRFSAERPKGSFSTLEIQRTEQGDSAMYLCASSLGTWGTYEQYFGPGTRLTVT.

This chain links TRBV10-3 with TRBJ2-5; a weak D match, TRBD2 (6 bases). In germline, CDR1 is ENHRY, CDR2 SYGVKD. This CDR3 has 15 residues. The V end was cut by 8 bases, the J end by 4 bases, with 20 bases between. Here the CDR3 reads CAIAQSGLGGETQYF. CDR3 in DNA: TGTGCCATCGCCCAATCCGGTCTCGGGGGAGAGACCCAGTACTTC.